Presented here are 24 T cell receptor beta chains from one specimen sequenced in a study of OX40 agonist ivuxolimab in advanced cancers. Profiling relied on immunoSEQ multiplex PCR, and the TCRdb table lists in-frame clones only, not all of them. The sample includes tens of thousands of clones, roughly 78% seen only once; the top ten take approximately 5%. Sequencing was performed on CD4+ or CD8+ T cells sorted from blood, taken in a trial of the OX40 agonist ivuxolimab. The receptor source for this set is an adult with an advanced solid tumor such as melanoma, head and neck, liver or kidney cancer.

This clone has only one observation. This chain uses TRBV5-1 with TRBJ1-2, with no clear D. V shed 0 bases and J shed 6 bases, with 6 bases lying between them. Germline lookup yields CDR1 SGHRS and CDR2 YFSETQ. This CDR3 region has 12 residues. For the CDR3, the DNA is TGCGCCAGCAGCTTGGTGGGAAATGGCTACACCTTC. Translation gives CASSLVGNGYTF.

The V call is TRBV7-8, the J call TRBJ1-2; D may be TRBD1 (6 bases). V dropped 6 bases and J dropped 5 bases, with 13 bases sitting between them. This CDR3 spans 13 amino acids. Per the germline V gene, CDR1 is SGHVS and CDR2 is FQNEAQ. The CDR3 DNA reads TGTGCCAGCAGTTATTCAGGGGCTTATGGCTACACCTTC. It codes for CASSYSGAYGYTF. The entire variable domain, with the rest obtained from reference TRBV7-8 and TRBJ1-2, is as follows: GAGVSQSPRYKVAKRGQDVALRCDPISGHVSLFWYQQALGQGPEFLTYFQNEAQLDKSGLPSDRFFAERPEGSVSTLKIQRTQQEDSAVYLCASSYSGAYGYTFGSGTRLTVV.

The genes are TRBV19 and TRBJ2-2; 11 positions match TRBD1. V shed 1 base, J shed 0 bases, and the junction held 1 base outside the gene matches. The CDR3 covers 17 residues. Germline V gene sequence: CDR1 LNHDA, CDR2 SQIVND (reference sequence). The CDR3 region is CASSIAGQGANTGELFF. CDR3 coding DNA: TGTGCCAGTAGTATAGCGGGACAGGGGGCGAACACCGGGGAGCTGTTTTTT.

The rearrangement joins TRBV7-9 to TRBJ2-2; either TRBD1 or TRBD2 may fit D (5 bases each). This CDR3 comprises 15 residues. Germline loops: CDR1 SEHNR, CDR2 FQNEAQ (reference sequence). V was clipped by 4 bases and J by 6 bases, with 15 bases between them. Written as DNA, the CDR3 is TGTGCCAGCAGCTACTCGGGACCGACATCCGGGGAGCTGTTTTTT. It yields the protein CASSYSGPTSGELFF.

The CDR3 region has the DNA TGTGCCAGCGGAAGGTCGGGTTCCTCTTATGGCTACACCTTC. Amino acids: CASGRSGSSYGYTF. The V and J genes are TRBV6-5 and TRBJ1-2; no definite D call. Trimming took off 8 bases at V and 5 bases at J, with 18 bases between the two ends. There are 14 residues in the CDR3. Germline values: CDR1 MNHEY, CDR2 SVGAGI.

This clone was seen just once. The gene calls are TRBV18 and TRBJ2-5; 7 nucleotides agree with TRBD1. This CDR3 comprises 15 residues. The V gene's germline CDR1 is KGHSH and CDR2 LQKENI. Trimming took 3 bases from V and 4 from J; bases not matched to a gene: 8. The CDR3: CASSPQTGMGETQYF. CDR3 DNA: TGTGCCAGCTCACCCCAGACAGGGATGGGAGAGACCCAGTACTTC.

This sequence joins TRBV11-3 and TRBJ1-1; no reliable D call. Looked up from germline, CDR1 is SGHNT and CDR2 is YENEEA. Trimming shortened V by 0 bases and J by 4 bases, and 9 bases separated the two germline ends. The CDR3 has 14 residues. CDR3 amino acids: CASSLERRTTEAFF. DNA of the CDR3: TGTGCCAGCAGCTTAGAACGTAGGACCACTGAAGCTTTCTTT.

This clone was observed once. The chain links TRBV13 to TRBJ1-4; 8 bases are a match to TRBD1. CDR1 and CDR2 from the germline V gene are PRHDT and FYEKMQ (reference sequence). Trimming took 5 bases from V and 8 from J; bases not matched to a gene: 4. The length of the CDR3 is 13 residues. The CDR3 bases are TGTGCCAGCAGCGCCGACAGGGGAGAAAAACTGTTTTTT. Encoded protein: CASSADRGEKLFF.

Turning to this clone: Other DNA sequences in this sample translate to the same CDR3. The chain is built from TRBV7-6 and TRBJ2-3; D is undetermined. This CDR3 comprises 12 residues. Trimming cost V 5 bases and J 0 bases, with 3 bases left between them. CDR1 SGHVS and CDR2 FNYEAQ come from the germline V gene. The CDR3 sequence is CASSLSTDTQYF. The CDR3 DNA follows: TGTGCCAGCAGCCTAAGCACAGATACGCAGTATTTT. The full variable domain, completed using reference TRBV7-6 and TRBJ2-3, is GAGVSQSPRYKVTKRGQDVALRCDPISGHVSLYWYRQALGQGPEFLTYFNYEAQQDKSGLPNDRFSAERPEGSISTLTIQRTEQRDSAMYRCASSLSTDTQYFGPGTRLTVL.

The chain uses TRBV10-2 and TRBJ1-3; 7 nucleotides align to TRBD1. Trimming at V came to 3 bases and at J to 3 bases, leaving 11 bases not matched to a gene. Germline V lookup: CDR1 WSHSY, CDR2 SAAADI. This CDR3 contains 17 residues. Here the CDR3 reads CASSEGGRRGLGNTIYF. The CDR3 DNA sequence: TGCGCCAGCAGTGAAGGGGGGAGGAGGGGGCTTGGAAACACCATATATTTT.

V usage is TRBV5-1 and J usage is TRBJ2-7, with 13 bases aligning to TRBD2. The CDR3 contains 16 residues. Germline values: CDR1 SGHRS, CDR2 YFSETQ. The V gene end was trimmed by 4 bases and the J gene end by 3 bases; junction bases not matched to a gene: 7. In DNA form, the CDR3 reads TGCGCCAGCAGCGTGGGACTAGCGGGACAACTCTACGAGCAGTACTTC. Translated, it gives CASSVGLAGQLYEQYF.

The chain couples TRBV19 to TRBJ2-4; TRBD2 matches at 9 bases. The germline CDR1 and CDR2 sequences are LNHDA and SQIVND (reference sequence). Trimming at V came to 2 bases and at J to 1 base, leaving 12 bases not matched to a gene. The CDR3 is 19 amino acids. In nucleotides, the CDR3 is TGTGCCAGTAGTATATGGGGTAGCGGGAGTTCTCCTGCCAAAAACATTCAGTACTTC. This translates into CASSIWGSGSSPAKNIQYF.

This chain uses TRBV6-5 with TRBJ2-7; the match to TRBD2 covers 8 bases. Trimming took 9 bases from V and 4 from J; bases not matched to a gene: 8. Germline V gene sequence: CDR1 MNHEY, CDR2 SVGAGI. CDR3 length: 13 amino acids. CDR3 loop: CASTAAGVYEQYF. CDR3 DNA: TGTGCCAGTACGGCAGCGGGGGTTTACGAGCAGTACTTC.

The gene calls are TRBV5-1 and TRBJ2-7, with D perhaps matching TRBD2 (5 bases). V was pared by 7 bases and J by 3 bases, with 14 bases between. The CDR3 sequence is 13 residues long. Germline V gene data show CDR1 as SGHRS and CDR2 as YFSETQ. This CDR3 reads CASSSGEFYEQYF. Here the CDR3 DNA reads TGCGCCAGCTCCTCCGGGGAGTTCTACGAGCAGTACTTC.

The chain uses TRBV18 and TRBJ1-5; D remains unclear. The CDR3 contains 17 residues. Trimming cost V 2 bases and J 0 bases, with 14 bases left between them. Germline-derived CDR1 and CDR2 are KGHSH and LQKENI. The CDR3 loop is CASSPGQRGLSNQPQHF. DNA of the CDR3: TGTGCCAGCTCACCAGGGCAAAGAGGGCTTAGCAATCAGCCCCAGCATTTT.

This chain links TRBV7-3 with TRBJ2-1; 7 bases are shared with TRBD2. This CDR3 has 13 amino acids. The V and J ends lost 5 bases and 9 bases, in that order; junction bases with no gene match: 7. CDR1 and CDR2 (germline): SGHTA, FQGTGA. The CDR3 reads CASSLPGGGEQFF. CDR3 bases: TGTGCCAGCAGCCTCCCGGGCGGGGGTGAGCAGTTCTTC.

V is TRBV5-1 and J is TRBJ1-2; the match to TRBD1 covers 8 bases. The germline V gene has CDR1 SGHRS and CDR2 YFSETQ. This CDR3 is 15 amino acids long. V trimming: 1 base; J trimming: 2 bases; junction bases outside the gene matches: 4. The CDR3 nucleotides read TGCGCCAGCAGCTTGATGACAGGGGAAAACTATGGCTACACCTTC. This gives the protein CASSLMTGENYGYTF.

The chain combines TRBV11-3 with TRBJ2-1, with D maybe TRBD2 (6 bases). V lost 1 base, J lost 3 bases, and 10 bases lay in between. Germline CDR1 SGHNT, CDR2 YENEEA. There are 15 residues in the CDR3. Here the CDR3 reads CASSLGLANYNEQFF. The CDR3 DNA sequence: TGTGCCAGCAGCTTAGGGCTAGCGAACTACAATGAGCAGTTCTTC.

The J gene is TRBJ2-1, the V gene TRBV9; 9 bases agree with TRBD2. The CDR3 contains 15 residues. With V trimmed by 2 bases and J by 6 bases, 6 bases remained unmatched. Germline V gene lookup returns CDR1 SGDLS and CDR2 YYNGEE. CDR3 in amino acids: CASSVSAGGFNEQFF. CDR3 nucleotides: TGTGCCAGCAGCGTGTCAGCGGGGGGATTCAATGAGCAGTTCTTC.

A note on this clone: Here the CDR3 omits its conserved ending phenylalanine or tryptophan, so a read error is the likely source. The limits of the CDR3 on the DNA are not certain, so only TCRdb's listed CDR3 is given. The chain uses TRBV5-4 and TRBJ1-2; the D segment call TRBD1 is taken from the table without a DNA check. CDR1 and CDR2 (germline): SGHNT, YYREEE (reference sequence). Both ends counted, the CDR3 spans 13 residues. The CDR3 is CASSLDRGRYRLG.

This chain joins TRBV9 and TRBJ1-5; D gene unclear. Deletions cut 4 bases from V and 2 bases from J, with 7 bases between. This CDR3 contains 13 residues. Germline loops: CDR1 SGDLS, CDR2 YYNGEE. The CDR3 DNA sequence: TGTGCCAGCAGCTTTGGGGGCAATCAGCCCCAGCATTTT. Protein sequence: CASSFGGNQPQHF.

The genes are TRBV5-1 and TRBJ1-4; D is ambiguous. Trimming pared 4 bases from V and 4 bases from J, leaving 11 bases between. Germline CDR1 is SGHRS and CDR2 is YFSETQ. The CDR3 extends over 14 amino acids. Here the CDR3 reads CASSTGRDNEKLFF. CDR3 sequence (DNA): TGCGCCAGCAGCACTGGACGGGATAATGAAAAACTGTTTTTT.

V gene TRBV29-1 combines with J gene TRBJ2-7; D ambiguous. The CDR3 is 13 residues long. V was pared by 0 bases and J by 0 bases, with 6 bases between. Germline CDR1 SQVTM, CDR2 ANQGSEA. CDR3 in amino acids: CSVEEAASYEQYF. As DNA, the CDR3 is TGCAGCGTTGAAGAGGCAGCCTCCTACGAGCAGTACTTC.

The chain joins TRBV6-5 to TRBJ2-5; D gene unclear. The CDR3 sequence is 15 residues long. CDR1 is MNHEY, CDR2 SVGAGI, per germline. V dropped 0 bases and J dropped 2 bases, with 10 bases sitting between them. The chain's CDR3 is CASSYSPSLQETQYF. The CDR3 DNA reads as TGTGCCAGCAGTTACTCGCCCTCCCTACAAGAGACCCAGTACTTC.